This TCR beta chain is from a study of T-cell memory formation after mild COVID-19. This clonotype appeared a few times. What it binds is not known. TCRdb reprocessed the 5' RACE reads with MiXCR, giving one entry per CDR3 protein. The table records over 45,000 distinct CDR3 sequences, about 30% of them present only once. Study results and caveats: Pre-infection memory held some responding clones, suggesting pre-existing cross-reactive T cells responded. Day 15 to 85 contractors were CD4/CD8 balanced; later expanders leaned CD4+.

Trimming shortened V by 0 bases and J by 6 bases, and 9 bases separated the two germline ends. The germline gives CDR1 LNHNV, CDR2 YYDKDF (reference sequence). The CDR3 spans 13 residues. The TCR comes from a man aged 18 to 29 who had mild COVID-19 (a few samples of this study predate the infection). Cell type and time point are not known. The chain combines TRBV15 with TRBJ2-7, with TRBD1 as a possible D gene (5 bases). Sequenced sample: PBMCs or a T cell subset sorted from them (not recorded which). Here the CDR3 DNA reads TGTGCCACCAGCAGAGAAAGGGGTTCCGAGCAGTACGTC. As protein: CATSRERGSEQYV.